These T cell receptor beta chains were read from a single sample in a study of cytomegalovirus exposure and HLA in healthy donors. Assay: immunoSEQ multiplex PCR; the TCRdb copy retains only in-frame clones and omits some. The table lists some 200,000 clones, around 83% of them singletons, with around 1.5% in the top ten. Specimen: PBMCs. The receptors come from a girl aged 10-17 years in good health and CMV-seronegative. The CDR3 runs from the conserved cysteine through the conserved F or W. D genes are given only for firm matches. The size entry is marked missing in some rows and otherwise reads once, few, many or a size class.

abundance	j_gene	v_gene	d_gene	CDR3nt	CDR3aa
NA	TRBJ1-6	TRBV9	TRBD1	TGTGCCAGCAGCATGACAGGGGTTAGTAATTCACCCCTCCACTTT	CASSMTGVSNSPLHF
NA	TRBJ1-4	TRBV5-4	NA	TGTGCCAGCAGCCTTCGCCAGGGCGGAGATGAAAAACTGTTTTTT	CASSLRQGGDEKLFF
once	TRBJ2-1	TRBV9	TRBD2	TGTGCCAGCAGCATAGGACTAGCGGGGGGCAATGAGCAGTTCTTC	CASSIGLAGGNEQFF
few	TRBJ1-4	TRBV6-5	NA	TGTGCCAGCAGCCCGGGATCAGGAAAACTGTTTTTT	CASSPGSGKLFF
once	TRBJ2-1	TRBV18	TRBD1	TGTGCCAGCTCACCAACGGGGACAGCCAGTAATGAGCAGTTCTTC	CASSPTGTASNEQFF
NA	TRBJ2-7	TRBV7-2	NA	TGTGCCAGCAGCTTACACGGCGGGGAGGTCTCCTACGAGCAGTACTTC	CASSLHGGEVSYEQYF
NA	TRBJ2-1	TRBV11-2	TRBD2	TGTGCCAGCAGCTCACCCGGGCTAGCGGTCCCGTACAATGAGCAGTTCTTC	CASSSPGLAVPYNEQFF
NA	TRBJ2-7	TRBV28	NA	TGTGCCAGCAGTTTATCCCCTCAGTACGAGCAGTACTTC	CASSLSPQYEQYF
NA	TRBJ1-5	TRBV6-1	NA	TGTGCCAGCAGTGAGATTCTAGTGAGCAATCAGCCCCAGCATTTT	CASSEILVSNQPQHF
NA	TRBJ2-2	TRBV6-5	TRBD2	TGTGCCAGCAGGGGGACGGGACTAGCGGCCGGGGAGCTGTTTTTT	CASRGTGLAAGELFF
NA	TRBJ2-5	TRBV27	TRBD2	TGTGCCAGCAGTCCGACTAGCGGGGGCCCTCAAGAGACCCAGTACTTC	CASSPTSGGPQETQYF
NA	TRBJ1-4	TRBV18	NA	TGTGCCAGCTCCCGTTCGGGTTCAGTTGAAAAACTGTTTTTT	CASSRSGSVEKLFF
NA	TRBJ1-1	TRBV7-2	TRBD1	TGTGCCAGCAGCACCCGAGGACCGGGACAGGAGCATGAAGAAGCTTTCTTT	CASSTRGPGQEHEEAFF
NA	TRBJ2-7	TRBV28	NA	TGTGCCAGCATCCTTGGGGCTAGCGTAAACTACGAGCAGTACTTC	CASILGASVNYEQYF
NA	TRBJ2-7	TRBV6-6	TRBD1	TGTGCCAGCAGTTACGGGACAGGGAGAGGGTCCTACGAGCAGTACTTC	CASSYGTGRGSYEQYF
once	TRBJ2-7	TRBV7-2	TRBD2	TGTGCCAGCAGCTTAAAGCGGGAGAGCTACGAGCAGTACTTC	CASSLKRESYEQYF
NA	TRBJ1-1	TRBV5-1	NA	TGCGCCAGCAGCTTGGGGGCGGGGAACACTGAAGCTTTCTTT	CASSLGAGNTEAFF
NA	TRBJ2-1	TRBV30	NA	TGTGCCTGGGGGCCAGCCCTCATCTACAATGAGCAGTTCTTC	CAWGPALIYNEQFF
NA	TRBJ2-2	TRBV28	NA	TGTGCCAGCAGTATCATGTCCCTGATCACGCGGACCGGGGAGCTGTTTTTT	CASSIMSLITRTGELFF
NA	TRBJ1-5	TRBV2	TRBD1	TGTGCCAGCAGGGCGGGACAGGGAGGAGGTCAGCCCCAGCATTTT	CASRAGQGGGQPQHF
NA	TRBJ2-6	TRBV28	NA	TGTGCCAGCAGTTTATTAGCTGGGGCCAACGTCCTGACTTTC	CASSLLAGANVLTF
few	TRBJ2-1	TRBV2	NA	TGTGCCATTTCCAGTGAGCAGTTCTTC	CAISSEQFF
few	TRBJ1-1	TRBV9	NA	TGTGCCAGCAGCCCACAGGGTTGGACTGAAGCTTTCTTT	CASSPQGWTEAFF
NA	TRBJ2-7	TRBV6-1	NA	TGTGCCAGCAGACTCCGGACAGATGAGCAGTACTTC	CASRLRTDEQYF
NA	TRBJ2-7	TRBV11-2	NA	TGTGCCAGCAGCCCCTCTCTATTACCCTACGAGCAGTACTTC	CASSPSLLPYEQYF
few	TRBJ2-7	TRBV10-3	TRBD2	TGTGCCATCAGTGCGGGGGGACTAGCGGGGGGCGATCCCTACGAGCAGTACTTC	CAISAGGLAGGDPYEQYF
NA	TRBJ2-7	TRBV4-2	NA	TGTGCCAGCCAACCCGCAGGGGAACCCTACGAGCAGTACTTC	CASQPAGEPYEQYF
NA	TRBJ1-2	TRBV19	TRBD1	TGTGCCAGTAGTTCATACAGGGGGCTCTATGGCTACACCTTC	CASSSYRGLYGYTF
NA	TRBJ1-3	TRBV9	NA	TGTGCCAGCAGCCCCGTTGGAAACACCATATATTTT	CASSPVGNTIYF
once	TRBJ1-2	TRBV7-9	NA	TGTGCCAGCAGCCCAGGGCTTGGCTACACCTTC	CASSPGLGYTF
NA	TRBJ2-3	TRBV28	NA	TGTGCCAGCAGTACAACGTCTAAGGGGGGGAAAGATACGCAGTATTTT	CASSTTSKGGKDTQYF
NA	TRBJ2-7	TRBV6-1	NA	TGTGCCAGCAGGGAATCCGAGGACGAGCAGTACTTC	CASRESEDEQYF
once	TRBJ2-7	TRBV6-5	NA	TGTGCCAGCAGTTACAATGCGGGGCACAGATACGAGCAGTACTTC	CASSYNAGHRYEQYF
NA	TRBJ2-6	TRBV7-3	NA	TGTGCCAGCAGCTCTTTCTACTCTGGGGCCAACGTCCTGACTTTC	CASSSFYSGANVLTF
NA	TRBJ1-2	TRBV2	NA	TGTGCCAGCACCGCGGGCTATGGCTACACCTTC	CASTAGYGYTF
NA	TRBJ2-6	TRBV28	NA	TGTGCCAGCAAAGAAGGGGGGGTCGGGGCCAACGTCCTGACTTTC	CASKEGGVGANVLTF
few	TRBJ2-3	TRBV4-2	TRBD1	TGTGCCAGCAGCCAAGGGGGACAGGGGAGGACAGATACGCAGTATTTT	CASSQGGQGRTDTQYF
NA	TRBJ2-5	TRBV2	TRBD2	TGTGCCAGCAAAGGGTACAGCGGGGGTACGGAGCAGTACTTC	CASKGYSGGTEQYF